This TCR beta chain was obtained from a study of blood T cell repertoires in COVID-19. For the study at large: The origin of the acute and convalescent COVID-19 samples was the United States, Italy and Spain. T cells, B-cell-depleted T cells, or PBMCs supplied cDNA or gDNA.

The V end was cut by 3 bases, the J end by 1 base, with 16 bases between. Germline assignment: CDR1 LGHNA and CDR2 YNFKEQ. The CDR3 consists of 17 residues. The assay was immunoSEQ multiplex PCR, and TCRdb's table has in-frame clones only and misses some. The data show around 68,000 clones, with around four fifths seen just once and about 10% held by the top ten. This clone was observed a single time. The source material was peripheral blood. The TCR comes from a woman in her fifties or sixties with acute or convalescent COVID-19. The V gene is TRBV4-2, the J gene TRBJ2-1, with D maybe TRBD2 (6 bases). The CDR3 DNA sequence: TGTGCCAGCAGCCAGCCAACCACGGGAGAATCCTACAATGAGCAGTTCTTC. It encodes CASSQPTTGESYNEQFF.